These 20 T cell receptor beta chains originate from one sample sequenced in a study of T cells after yellow fever vaccination. From the 5' RACE reads, TCRdb called clonotypes with MiXCR, one entry per CDR3 protein. The sample has approximately 510,000 distinct CDR3 sequences, 20% to 25% seen once. Material: PBMCs, obtained less than 25 days after the first yellow fever vaccination. The source of these receptors is a man aged 18-30 years who received the YFV17D yellow fever vaccine.

V is TRBV5-8 and J is TRBJ1-2; the match to TRBD1 covers 10 bases. The CDR3 runs to 15 residues. V shed 4 bases, J shed 11 bases, and the junction held 14 bases outside the gene matches. Per germline, CDR1 SGHTS and CDR2 YDEGEE. The CDR3 region is CASSPGVSGTGDYTF. DNA for the CDR3: TGTGCCAGCAGCCCGGGGGTATCCGGGACAGGGGATTACACCTTC.

The sample holds a few counts of this clonotype. CDR3 nucleotide sequence: TGTGCCAGCAGCTTACTTTTTCCAGGGGGGAATGAGCAGTTCTTC. It specifies CASSLLFPGGNEQFF. The chain has TRBV11-2 and TRBJ2-1; TRBD1 might be the D (7 bases). V lost 2 bases and J 7 bases, leaving 15 bases between the germline ends. Germline loops: CDR1 SGHAT, CDR2 FQNNGV. The CDR3 sequence is 15 residues long.

The sample holds a few counts of this clonotype. The chain is built from TRBV4-3 and TRBJ2-7; the D is unclear. The CDR3 has 13 residues. The V gene lost 0 bases and the J gene lost 5 bases, with 8 bases spanning the gap. Looked up from germline, CDR1 is LGHNA and CDR2 is YSLEER. Written as DNA, the CDR3 is TGCGCCAGCAGCCAAGATCTCGCGCACGAGCAGTACTTC. Its translation is CASSQDLAHEQYF.

This sequence joins TRBV27 and TRBJ1-5; no definite D call. V lost 4 bases, J lost 3 bases, and 13 bases lay in between. From germline, CDR1 is MNHEY and CDR2 SMNVEV (reference sequence). The CDR3 sequence is 15 residues long. For the CDR3, the DNA is TGTGCCAGCAGTTATAGCGGGAAACCCAATCAGCCCCAGCATTTT. It specifies CASSYSGKPNQPQHF.

This clonotype was picked up a small number of times. The chain is built from TRBV29-1 and TRBJ2-1; D is uncertain. This CDR3 region has 13 residues. V lost 4 bases and J 4 bases, leaving 11 bases between the germline ends. The germline V gene has CDR1 SQVTM and CDR2 ANQGSEA. The CDR3 reads CSVVGSRYNEQFF. CDR3 in DNA: TGCAGCGTTGTGGGCAGCCGGTACAATGAGCAGTTCTTC.

The V gene is TRBV12-3 or TRBV12-4, the J gene TRBJ1-2; D unclear. V lost 3 bases and J 4 bases, leaving 12 bases between the germline ends. This CDR3 is 14 amino acids long. CDR3 in amino acids: CASSLGSSFYGYTF. The CDR3 nucleotides read TGTGCCAGCAGTTTGGGCAGTTCTTTCTATGGCTACACCTTC.

V gene TRBV29-1 combines with J gene TRBJ2-5; no clear D gene. The CDR3 runs to 13 residues. Germline assignment: CDR1 SQVTM and CDR2 ANQGSEA. Between the trimmed V and J ends, which lost 5 bases and 4 bases, there was a span of 14 bases. The CDR3 sequence is CSVSDSAPETQYF. The CDR3 DNA sequence: TGCAGCGTTTCCGACTCCGCCCCAGAGACCCAGTACTTC.

This clonotype was picked up a small number of times. The chain employs TRBV7-8 and TRBJ2-3; 7 positions agree with TRBD2. With 2 bases clipped from V and 4 bases from J, the junction kept 6 bases outside the gene matches. Per the germline V gene, CDR1 is SGHVS and CDR2 is FQNEAQ. This CDR3 is built from 15 residues. This chain's CDR3 is CASSLMGGGADTQYF. The CDR3, as DNA: TGTGCCAGCAGCTTAATGGGGGGGGGTGCAGATACGCAGTATTTT.

V is TRBV12-3 or TRBV12-4 and J is TRBJ1-2; D gene uncertain. V was clipped by 5 bases and J by 0 bases, with 10 bases between them. The CDR3 runs to 14 residues. This chain's CDR3 is CASSEAPSNYGYTF. The CDR3 coding sequence is TGTGCCAGCAGTGAGGCCCCCTCTAACTATGGCTACACCTTC.

The sample holds a few counts of this clonotype. The J gene is TRBJ1-2, the V gene TRBV3-1; D remains unclear. Looked up from germline, CDR1 is LGHDT and CDR2 is YNNKEL (reference sequence). The CDR3 runs to 15 residues. The V end lost 1 base, the J end lost 3 bases, and 12 bases lay between the germline ends. Here the CDR3 DNA reads TGTGCCAGCAGCCAAGGTAGTGGCAGCGACTATGGCTACACCTTC. Translation: CASSQGSGSDYGYTF.

This clonotype was seen a few times. The chain recombines TRBV3-1 with TRBJ1-1; no clear D. Germline loops: CDR1 LGHDT, CDR2 YNNKEL (reference sequence). This CDR3 region has 13 residues. With 2 bases removed from V and 1 base from J, the gap between germline ends came to 5 bases. This CDR3 reads CASSQKGNTEAFF. CDR3 sequence (DNA): TGTGCCAGCAGCCAAAAGGGGAACACTGAAGCTTTCTTT.

This clonotype was seen a handful of times. The chain recombines TRBV12-3 or TRBV12-4 with TRBJ2-3; 7 bases line up with TRBD2. The CDR3 totals 14 residues. V lost 5 bases to trimming and J lost 2 bases; unmatched junction nucleotides: 4. Here the CDR3 DNA reads TGTGCCAGCAGTGGCCGGGGGGACACAGATACGCAGTATTTT. As protein: CASSGRGDTDTQYF.

This clonotype has more than one count but fewer than ten. The V gene is TRBV20-1, the J gene TRBJ2-7; possibly TRBD2 for D (6 bases). The CDR3 has 13 residues. Per germline, CDR1 DFQATT and CDR2 SNEGSKA (reference sequence). V shed 1 base and J shed 8 bases, with 15 bases lying between them. In DNA, the CDR3 is TGCAGTGCTAGAGGGGGGACTTTCATCCAGCAGTACGTC. This gives the protein CSARGGTFIQQYV.

The gene calls are TRBV29-1 and TRBJ2-3; D might be TRBD1 (6 bases). There are 20 residues in the CDR3. V was shortened by 4 bases and J by 2 bases, with 31 bases between the two germline ends. Germline CDR1 is SQVTM and CDR2 is ANQGSEA. CDR3 sequence (DNA): TGCAGCGTTGGCCGCCTCAGAGGTGATCGGGACACCTTCTCCACAGATACGCAGTATTTT. Protein product: CSVGRLRGDRDTFSTDTQYF.

The V call is TRBV2, the J call TRBJ1-5; possible D gene TRBD1, 5 bases. The CDR3 runs 15 residues. CDR1 is SNHLY and CDR2 is FYNNEI in the germline V gene. V lost 1 base and J lost 4, with 11 bases in between. The CDR3 region is CASSEEWAGNQPQHF. CDR3 DNA: TGTGCCAGCAGTGAAGAATGGGCAGGGAATCAGCCCCAGCATTTT.

The chain couples TRBV6-5 to TRBJ2-7; D possibly corresponds to TRBD2 (5 bases). The CDR3 extends over 16 amino acids. Germline V gene data show CDR1 as MNHEY and CDR2 as SVGAGI. Trimming removed 0 bases from V and 4 bases from J, with 16 bases in between. The CDR3 coding sequence is TGTGCCAGCAGTTACTCGCCCGGGAAACGTATATACGAGCAGTACTTC. It codes for CASSYSPGKRIYEQYF.

The chain recombines TRBV7-3 with TRBJ2-1; D might be TRBD1 (5 bases). From germline, CDR1 is SGHTA and CDR2 FQGTGA. The V gene lost 0 bases and the J gene lost 8 bases, with 14 bases spanning the gap. This CDR3 has 15 residues. The CDR3 region has the DNA TGTGCCAGCAGCTTAACACGGACAAGATTTCATGAGCAGTTCTTC. Protein sequence: CASSLTRTRFHEQFF.

The gene calls are TRBV5-1 and TRBJ2-7; no clear D gene. This CDR3 is built from 13 residues. V was trimmed by 1 base and J by 4 bases, leaving 9 bases between them. CDR1 and CDR2 from the germline V gene are SGHRS and YFSETQ. The CDR3 loop reads CASSLHPSYEQYV. CDR3 coding DNA: TGCGCCAGCAGCTTGCATCCCAGTTACGAGCAGTACGTC.

V and J are TRBV16 and TRBJ2-7; 8 nucleotides line up with TRBD1. CDR1 KGHSY and CDR2 FQNENV come from the germline V gene. The CDR3 has 15 amino acids. J lost 2 bases, V lost 4 bases, and 7 bases had no gene match. The CDR3 coding sequence is TGTGCCAGCAGCCTAAACCGGGACAGGACCTACGAGCAGTACTTC. Protein: CASSLNRDRTYEQYF.

As concerns this clonotype: Possible read error: a much larger clone is one base away. This chain connects TRBV6-2 or TRBV6-3 to TRBJ2-7; D may be TRBD1 or TRBD2 (5 bases each). The CDR3 extends over 14 amino acids. CDR1 is MNHEY, CDR2 SVGEGT, per germline. V lost 7 bases and J 9 bases, leaving 22 bases between the germline ends. The CDR3 reads CASTPLRDVHGQYF. DNA for the CDR3: TGTGCCAGCACCCCGCTCCGGGACGTCCACGGGCAGTACTTC.